This T cell receptor (beta chain) was recovered during a study of blood T cell repertoires in COVID-19. Study-wide context: COVID-19 samples from acute and convalescent phases originated in the United States, Italy and Spain. Sources were T cells, B-cell-depleted T cells, or PBMCs; the material itself was cDNA or gDNA.

From germline, CDR1 is MGHRA and CDR2 YSYEKL. CDR3 length: 17 residues. Trimming at V came to 0 bases and at J to 5 bases, leaving 8 bases not matched to a gene. As handled by the study authors: The authors estimated nucleated cell counts from reference gene primer amplification. Assay: immunoSEQ multiplex PCR; the TCRdb copy retains only in-frame clones and omits some. That table gives V, J and clone size, and the DNA gave D and trimming. This table has roughly 150,000 clones, 87% appearing once. The receptor's source is a man older than 75 with acute or convalescent COVID-19. Material: peripheral blood. This chain connects TRBV4-1 to TRBJ1-4, with 8 bases identical to TRBD1. Written as DNA, the CDR3 is TGCGCCAGCAGCCAAGATGGGTCAGGGGGCAGGAATGAAAAACTGTTTTTT. Protein: CASSQDGSGGRNEKLFF.